The rows below give T cell receptor beta chains drawn from one sample of a study of preoperative IRX-2 immunotherapy in early breast cancer. This table comes from immunoSEQ multiplex PCR, and its TCRdb copy is limited to in-frame clones, with some not included. The data contain under 3,500 clones, around 70% of them seen just once; the ten biggest clones take up 7.3%. This material consisted of tumor tissue, taken after IRX-2 immunotherapy. The receptors stem from a human donor with breast cancer. Each CDR3 is given with its conserved first and last residue. The D gene is left open where the match is weak. Where a row states a size, it is once, few, many or the class of an expanded clone; other rows omit it.

>.|.|TRBJ1-4|TRBV4-1
CASSQARQTGLGEKLFF
TGCGCCAGCAGCCAAGCTCGGCAGACAGGCCTAGGGGAAAAACTGTTTTTT
>.|.|TRBJ1-2|TRBV28
CASNRVLLANYGYTF
TGTGCCAGCAACAGGGTCCTCCTAGCTAACTATGGCTACACCTTC
>.|.|TRBJ1-2|TRBV6-8
CASSSDPYGYTF
TGTGCCAGCAGTAGCGACCCGTATGGCTACACCTTC
>TRBD1|.|TRBJ1-1|TRBV23-1
CASSQVGTVNTEAFF
TGCGCCAGCAGTCAAGTGGGGACAGTGAACACTGAAGCTTTCTTT
>.|once|TRBJ1-1|TRBV10-2
CASSYDGMNTEAFF
TGCGCCAGCAGCTATGACGGGATGAACACTGAAGCTTTCTTT
>.|.|TRBJ1-6|TRBV7-2
CASSPDGRSPLHF
TGTGCCAGCAGCCCCGACGGTAGATCACCCCTCCACTTT